Reported below is one T cell receptor (beta chain). The sample is drawn from a study of cytomegalovirus exposure and HLA in healthy donors. Study-wide context: A prior study identified 117 million unique TCR beta sequences from 150 million to 200 million T cells.

PCR employed 60 Vbeta and 13 Jbeta primers. Profiled with immunoSEQ multiplex PCR; TCRdb holds only in-frame clones, not every one. Its clone listing holds 55,000 or so clones. Germline V gene sequence: CDR1 SEHNR, CDR2 FQNEAQ (reference sequence). The V gene lost 8 bases and the J gene lost 11 bases, with 16 bases spanning the gap. There are 12 residues in the CDR3. J is TRBJ1-5 and V is TRBV7-9; a possible D gene is TRBD1 (6 bases). This sequence originates from a woman in her forties or fifties in good health and CMV-seropositive. The sequenced sample was PBMCs. The CDR3: CASGRGLGSQHF. DNA for the CDR3: TGTGCCAGCGGCAGGGGCCTGGGGTCCCAGCATTTT.